This T cell receptor (beta chain) emerged from a study of CD8+CD57+ T cells in acquired aplastic anemia. Genomic DNA provided the template from which TCR beta VDJ and CDR3 profiles were obtained. TCRdb re-called the reads through MiXCR, storing one row per CDR3 protein. The table lists 150,000 to 180,000 distinct CDR3 sequences, about 50% of them singletons. CDR3 length equals 13 residues. Germline CDR1 reads SNHLY; CDR2 reads FYNNEI. Trimming left V 3 bases short and J 8 bases short, with 10 bases between. Selection for sequencing was limited to patients who had shown CD8+CD57+ cell expansion by flow cytometry.

Sequencing used sorted CD4+, CD8+, or CD8+CD57+ T cells (not recorded which) from PBMCs. This rearrangement joins TRBV2 to TRBJ1-4, with D perhaps matching TRBD1 (5 bases). This receptor was identified in a human donor with aplastic anemia. The CDR3 coding sequence is TGTGCCAGCAGTGAGAGTGGGGCGGAAAAACTGTTTTTT. This codes for CASSESGAEKLFF.